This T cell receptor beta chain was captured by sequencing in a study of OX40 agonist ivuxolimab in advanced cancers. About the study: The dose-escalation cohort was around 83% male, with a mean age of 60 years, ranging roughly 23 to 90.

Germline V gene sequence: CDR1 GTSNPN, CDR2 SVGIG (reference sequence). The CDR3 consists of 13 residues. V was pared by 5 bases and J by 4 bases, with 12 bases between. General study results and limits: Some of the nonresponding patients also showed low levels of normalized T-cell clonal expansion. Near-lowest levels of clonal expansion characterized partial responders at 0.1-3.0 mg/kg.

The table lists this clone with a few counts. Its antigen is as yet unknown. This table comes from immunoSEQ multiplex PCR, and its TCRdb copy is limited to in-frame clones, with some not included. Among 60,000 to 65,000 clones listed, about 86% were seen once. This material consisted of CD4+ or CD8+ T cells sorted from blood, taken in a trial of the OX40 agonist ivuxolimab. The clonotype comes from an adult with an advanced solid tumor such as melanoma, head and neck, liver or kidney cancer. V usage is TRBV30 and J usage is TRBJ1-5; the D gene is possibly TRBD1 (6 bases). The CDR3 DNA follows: TGTGCCTGGGGAGGGGGTTGGAATCAGCCCCAGCATTTT. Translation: CAWGGGWNQPQHF.